These 21 T cell receptor beta chains came from one sample sequenced in a study of response to subunit inactivated influenza vaccine. TCRdb called the RT-PCR reads again in MiXCR, with one record for every CDR3 protein. Of hundreds of thousands of distinct CDR3 sequences listed, 20% to 25% are singletons. The input for sequencing was PBMCs from blood, taken approximately 20 months after vaccination. All receptors derive from a man aged 50 to 69 who received an inactivated influenza vaccine.

This clonotype was seen at least ten times. The gene calls are TRBV4-3 and TRBJ1-2, with a weak D call TRBD1 (6 bases). Germline-derived CDR1 and CDR2 are LGHNA and YSLEER. This CDR3 contains 15 residues. Trimming stripped 2 bases from V and 2 bases from J, with 12 bases between. The CDR3 nucleotides read TGCGCCAGCAGCCAACAACAGGGTCCCAACTATGGCTACACCTTC. Translated: CASSQQQGPNYGYTF.

This chain joins TRBV5-5 and TRBJ1-5; possible D gene TRBD1, 6 bases. Germline V lookup: CDR1 SGHKS, CDR2 YYEKEE (reference sequence). V lost 3 bases to trimming and J lost 5 bases, with 18 bases between them. This CDR3 is 16 amino acids long. In DNA form, the CDR3 reads TGTGCCAGCAGCTCTTTACAGGGAGGCTTTGATCAGCCCCAGCATTTT. Encoded protein: CASSSLQGGFDQPQHF.

This clonotype came up many times. The chain carries TRBV25-1 and TRBJ2-3; 12 nucleotides align to TRBD2. Per germline, CDR1 MGHDK and CDR2 SYGVNS. CDR3 length: 15 residues. J lost 5 bases, V lost 7 bases, and 7 bases had no gene match. CDR3 sequence: CASIGTSGFRDTQYF. The DNA of the CDR3 is TGTGCCAGCATTGGGACTAGCGGGTTCAGAGATACGCAGTATTTT.

This clonotype was recorded only once. The chain uses TRBV20-1 and TRBJ2-7; 10 bases match TRBD1. The germline V gene has CDR1 DFQATT and CDR2 SNEGSKA (reference sequence). This CDR3 has 14 amino acids. J lost 2 bases, V lost 7 bases, and 8 bases had no gene match. CDR3 nucleotides: TGCAGTGTCCACCCCGGGACAGGGGCCTACGAGCAGTACTTC. The encoded protein is CSVHPGTGAYEQYF.

The V and J genes are TRBV7-9 and TRBJ1-3, with D maybe TRBD1 (5 bases). There are 14 residues in the CDR3. Germline V gene data show CDR1 as SEHNR and CDR2 as FQNEAQ (reference sequence). V was clipped by 6 bases and J by 0 bases, with 9 bases between them. The CDR3 protein is CASSPDISGNTIYF. The CDR3 DNA reads TGTGCCAGCAGTCCGGACATCTCTGGAAACACCATATATTTT. Based on the CDR3 plus reference TRBV7-9 and TRBJ1-3, the full variable domain is DTGVSQNPRHKITKRGQNVTFRCDPISEHNRLYWYRQTLGQGPEFLTYFQNEAQLEKSRLLSDRFSAERPKGSFSTLEIQRTEQGDSAMYLCASSPDISGNTIYFGEGSWLTVV.

Only a few counts were recorded for this clonotype. V and J are TRBV12-3 or TRBV12-4 and TRBJ2-2; no firm D call. This CDR3 contains 13 residues. V lost 6 bases, J lost 6 bases, and 11 bases lay in between. The CDR3 is CASSNDRAGELFF. Here the CDR3 DNA reads TGTGCCAGCAGCAACGATAGGGCCGGGGAGCTGTTTTTT.

The V gene is TRBV7-9, the J gene TRBJ2-7, with TRBD1 identical over 7 bases. This CDR3 is built from 16 residues. J lost 5 bases, V lost 2 bases, and 12 bases had no gene match. The germline CDR1 and CDR2 sequences are SEHNR and FQNEAQ (reference sequence). The CDR3 region has the DNA TGTGCCAGCAGCTTAAGGCGACAGGGCGGAATGGACGAGCAGTACTTC. Translated: CASSLRRQGGMDEQYF. Full variable domain (remainder filled in from reference TRBV7-9 and TRBJ2-7): DTGVSQNPRHKITKRGQNVTFRCDPISEHNRLYWYRQTLGQGPEFLTYFQNEAQLEKSRLLSDRFSAERPKGSFSTLEIQRTEQGDSAMYLCASSLRRQGGMDEQYFGPGTRLTVT.

This clonotype turned up a few times. The chain recombines TRBV6-5 with TRBJ2-1; TRBD2 aligns across 7 bases. V lost 2 bases to trimming and J lost 7 bases; unmatched junction nucleotides: 5. Germline CDR1 MNHEY, CDR2 SVGAGI. CDR3 length: 14 amino acids. CDR3 in amino acids: CASSYVSSGNEQFF. CDR3 nucleotide sequence: TGTGCCAGCAGTTACGTGTCTAGCGGTAATGAGCAGTTCTTC.

The chain employs TRBV10-3 and TRBJ2-5, with D possibly being TRBD1 (6 bases). V lost 1 base, J lost 3 bases, and 9 bases lay in between. Germline loops: CDR1 ENHRY, CDR2 SYGVKD. CDR3 length: 14 amino acids. The CDR3 sequence is CAISELGAKETQYF. The CDR3 nucleotides read TGTGCCATCAGTGAGTTGGGGGCAAAAGAGACCCAGTACTTC.

This clonotype was recorded a few times. The V gene is TRBV7-6, the J gene TRBJ1-2; no clear D. V was pared by 6 bases and J by 1 base, with 15 bases between. Germline V gives CDR1 SGHVS, CDR2 FNYEAQ. This CDR3 is 15 amino acids long. CDR3 region: CASSNSLGRNYGYTF. The CDR3 DNA reads TGTGCCAGCAGTAATAGCTTAGGGCGTAACTATGGCTACACCTTC.

This clonotype was detected ten times or more. V is TRBV6-5 and J is TRBJ1-1; D unclear. Trimming stripped 6 bases from V and 3 bases from J, with 11 bases between. Germline CDR1 is MNHEY and CDR2 is SVGAGI. The CDR3 runs 13 residues. CDR3 protein: CASSYTVYTEAFF. CDR3 sequence (DNA): TGTGCCAGCAGCTACACAGTGTACACTGAAGCTTTCTTT.

This clonotype was picked up a small number of times. The chain uses TRBV12-5 and TRBJ1-1, with a possible D match to TRBD1 (5 bases). This CDR3 comprises 12 residues. Trimming took off 0 bases at V and 7 bases at J, with 6 bases between the two ends. The germline V gene encodes CDR1 LGHNT and CDR2 FRNRAP. In nucleotides, the CDR3 is TGTGCTAGTGGTTTGGTTGACAGTGAAGCTTTCTTT. It codes for CASGLVDSEAFF. Using reference TRBV12-5 and TRBJ1-1 for the parts outside the CDR3, the full variable domain is DARVTQTPRHKVTEMGQEVTMRCQPILGHNTVFWYRQTMMQGLELLAYFRNRAPLDDSGMPKDRFSAEMPDATLATLKIQPSEPRDSAVYFCASGLVDSEAFFGQGTRLTVV.

In this sample, this clonotype turned up a few times. J is TRBJ2-5 and V is TRBV9; D tentatively reads TRBD1 or TRBD2 (5 bases each). CDR1 is SGDLS and CDR2 is YYNGEE in the germline V gene. This CDR3 is 15 amino acids long. The V end lost 2 bases, the J end lost 2 bases, and 13 bases lay between the germline ends. CDR3 region: CASSVFEGRQETQYF. CDR3 nucleotide sequence: TGTGCCAGCAGCGTCTTCGAGGGGCGGCAAGAGACCCAGTACTTC.

This clonotype was found a few times. This chain joins TRBV4-2 and TRBJ1-2, with 10 bases matching TRBD1. This CDR3 spans 19 amino acids. Losses at the gene ends were 1 base for V and 7 bases for J; bases not matched to a gene: 18. Germline CDR1 reads LGHNA; CDR2 reads YNFKEQ. The CDR3 sequence: CASSQVGPWTGGPLSGYTF. The CDR3 DNA reads as TGTGCCAGCAGCCAAGTAGGGCCGTGGACAGGGGGTCCGTTAAGTGGCTACACCTTC.

In this sample, this clonotype turned up a few times. J is TRBJ2-7 and V is TRBV7-2; D may be TRBD2 (5 bases). Between the trimmed V and J ends, which lost 2 bases and 6 bases, there was a span of 14 bases. CDR1 and CDR2 (germline): SGHTA, FQGNSA. The length of the CDR3 is 14 residues. DNA of the CDR3: TGTGCCAGCAGCTTAATGGCCGACTACGGCGAGCAGTACTTC. Protein product: CASSLMADYGEQYF. The full variable domain, its missing parts supplied by reference TRBV7-2 and TRBJ2-7, is GAGVSQSPSNKVTEKGKDVELRCDPISGHTALYWYRQSLGQGLEFLIYFQGNSAPDKSGLPSDRFSAERTGGSVSTLTIQRTQQEDSAVYLCASSLMADYGEQYFGPGTRLTVT.

This clonotype was found many times. This rearrangement joins TRBV12-3 or TRBV12-4 to TRBJ2-1; perhaps TRBD2 as D (5 bases). Trimming cost V 6 bases and J 7 bases, with 10 bases left between them. CDR3 length: 12 residues. CDR3: CASSNSVNEQFF. DNA of the CDR3: TGTGCCAGCAGCAATAGCGTAAATGAGCAGTTCTTC.

This clonotype has only a few counts. The chain combines TRBV7-9 with TRBJ1-4, with D maybe TRBD1 (5 bases). This CDR3 is built from 15 residues. V was clipped by 5 bases and J by 3 bases, with 13 bases between them. The germline gives CDR1 SEHNR, CDR2 FQNEAQ (reference sequence). The CDR3 region is CASSPGRWSNEKLFF. For the CDR3, the DNA is TGTGCCAGCAGCCCAGGGAGGTGGTCTAATGAAAAACTGTTTTTT.

The chain is built from TRBV7-8 and TRBJ2-7, with 8 bases lining up with TRBD2. The ends lost 2 bases at V and 4 bases at J; junction bases unmatched: 4. The CDR3 sequence is 14 residues long. CDR1 and CDR2 from the germline V gene are SGHVS and FQNEAQ. In DNA form, the CDR3 reads TGTGCCAGCAGCTTACTCTTAGCGGGATACGAGCAGTACTTC. It codes for CASSLLLAGYEQYF.

The rearrangement uses TRBV7-2 and TRBJ1-2; 7 bases are shared with TRBD1. The junction had 11 bases not matched to a gene; V was cut back by 5 bases and J by 8 bases. Germline assignment: CDR1 SGHTA and CDR2 FQGNSA. The CDR3 is 14 residues long. This CDR3 reads CASSPRGDSSGYTF. CDR3 DNA sequence: TGTGCCAGCAGCCCGAGGGGGGACAGTTCCGGCTACACCTTC.

V usage is TRBV12-3 or TRBV12-4 and J usage is TRBJ2-5; D may be TRBD2 (5 bases). The CDR3 totals 13 residues. The ends were cut back, 2 bases at V and 5 bases at J, with 9 bases in the middle. In DNA form, the CDR3 reads TGTGCCAGCAGTTTACTAGCCCGGGAGACCCAGTACTTC. It encodes CASSLLARETQYF.

This chain joins TRBV12-3 or TRBV12-4 and TRBJ1-2; maybe TRBD1 (6 bases). This CDR3 spans 14 amino acids. Trimming removed 8 bases from V and 11 bases from J, with 24 bases in between. CDR3 coding DNA: TGTGCCAGCGGGTTTCTCTCAGGGGCTCCGGGATACACCTTC. This codes for CASGFLSGAPGYTF.